Detailed here is one T cell receptor (beta chain). As yet, its antigen is unknown. Each TCR beta cDNA library carried unique molecular identifiers. Via MiXCR, TCRdb re-called the PCR reads, giving one row per CDR3 protein. The sample has some 690,000 distinct CDR3 sequences; 30% are singletons. The data derive from a study of post-analysis software for immune sequencing data. The CDR3 spans 13 residues. Germline values: CDR1 MNHEY, CDR2 SVGAGI. Trimming left V 0 bases short and J 6 bases short, with 9 bases between. Study-level results: Higher frequency in patients than in controls was seen for roughly 5 TRBV segments, with TRBV5-6, TRBV5-1 and TRBV20-1 among them.

The TCR originated in a girl aged 10-17 years with multiple sclerosis. Specimen: blood. This chain joins TRBV6-5 and TRBJ2-7, with D perhaps matching TRBD1 (5 bases). In nucleotides, the CDR3 is TGTGCCAGCAGTTACTCTCCGGACACCGAGCAGTACTTC. This encodes CASSYSPDTEQYF.